The 12 T cell receptor beta chains below come from one sample, sequenced in a study of post-analysis software for immune sequencing data. Findings and limits, study-wide: Included in a set of 5 or 6 TRBV segments more frequent in patients than controls were TRBV5-6, TRBV5-1 and TRBV20-1.

cDNA libraries for TCR beta contained unique molecular identifiers. TCRdb reanalysed the PCR reads using MiXCR and keeps one entry per CDR3 protein. The sample has 750,000 to 950,000 distinct CDR3 sequences, 53% seen once. These receptors' antigens are unknown. The sequenced sample consisted of blood. All receptors come from a girl aged 5 to 17 with multiple sclerosis.

This clonotype was picked up a small number of times. This chain connects TRBV2 to TRBJ2-6; D gene ambiguous. Germline V gene lookup returns CDR1 SNHLY and CDR2 FYNNEI. The V end was cut by 8 bases, the J end by 2 bases, with 10 bases between. CDR3 length: 14 amino acids. CDR3 nucleotides: TGTGCCAGCGTGGTAAACCCTGGGGCCAACGTCCTGACTTTC. Protein product: CASVVNPGANVLTF.

The chain is built from TRBV15 and TRBJ2-1; D remains ambiguous. Deletions cut 0 bases from V and 6 bases from J, with 12 bases between. Germline CDR1 is LNHNV and CDR2 is YYDKDF (reference sequence). The CDR3 has 15 amino acids. CDR3 sequence reads: CATSRELVAGNEQFF. CDR3 DNA: TGTGCCACCAGCAGAGAACTTGTAGCCGGCAATGAGCAGTTCTTC. Filled out from reference TRBV15 and TRBJ2-1, the complete variable domain reads DAMVIQNPRYQVTQFGKPVTLSCSQTLNHNVMYWYQQKSSQAPKLLFHYYDKDFNNEADTPDNFQSRRPNTSFCFLDIRSPGLGDTAMYLCATSRELVAGNEQFFGPGTRLTVL.

The rearrangement joins TRBV6-6 to TRBJ2-1; 9 positions agree with TRBD2. The DNA end favors TRBJ2-5, so the J call may be wrong. Germline loops: CDR1 MNHNY, CDR2 SVGAGI (reference sequence). The CDR3 consists of 13 residues. Written as DNA, the CDR3 is TGTGCCAGCAGTTACGCGGCGGGGGGGGCCCAGTACTTC. It yields the protein CASSYAAGGAQYF.

This clonotype was recorded a few times. This chain links TRBV29-1 with TRBJ2-1, with TRBD2 matching over 9 bases. V was pared by 0 bases and J by 7 bases, with 13 bases of the junction left unmatched. The CDR3 is 17 amino acids. The germline CDR1 and CDR2 sequences are SQVTM and ANQGSEA. The CDR3 DNA reads TGCAGCGTTGAAGATCTTGGAGTAGCGGGAGTGCGTAATGAGCAGTTCTTC. Its translation: CSVEDLGVAGVRNEQFF.

The chain uses TRBV7-2 and TRBJ1-4; TRBD1 is a possible D gene (6 bases). Per the germline V gene, CDR1 is SGHTA and CDR2 is FQGNSA. Trimming took off 3 bases at V and 2 bases at J, with 7 bases between the two ends. The CDR3 runs to 14 residues. In DNA, the CDR3 is TGTGCCAGCAGCTTCCAGGGGACTAATGAAAAACTGTTTTTT. Encoded protein: CASSFQGTNEKLFF.

The rearrangement links TRBV5-6 to TRBJ2-7, with D possibly TRBD2 on 6 matching bases. V was clipped by 4 bases and J by 0 bases, with 11 bases between them. Germline V gene lookup returns CDR1 SGHDT and CDR2 YYEEEE. The CDR3 runs to 14 residues. The CDR3 spells CASSGAGYSYEQYF. The CDR3, as DNA: TGTGCCAGCAGCGGGGCGGGATACTCCTACGAGCAGTACTTC.

The chain couples TRBV10-3 to TRBJ1-2, with D perhaps matching TRBD1 (5 bases). This CDR3 is 15 amino acids long. V lost 4 bases to trimming and J lost 5 bases, with 17 bases between them. Germline CDR1 is ENHRY and CDR2 is SYGVKD. The CDR3 loop reads CAISAKDGTVYGYTF. The CDR3 nucleotides are TGTGCCATCAGTGCTAAGGACGGGACCGTTTATGGCTACACCTTC.

CDR3 DNA sequence: TGCAGTGGCCGGACAGGGCAAGAGACCCAGTACTTC. Translating gives CSGRTGQETQYF. The genes are TRBV20-1 and TRBJ2-5, with TRBD1 identical over 8 bases. Germline trimming cut 7 bases from V and 2 bases from J; bases unmatched to any gene: 3. CDR3 size: 12 residues. Germline assignment: CDR1 DFQATT and CDR2 SNEGSKA (reference sequence).

This sequence joins TRBV6-5 and TRBJ1-5; 9 nucleotides match TRBD1. The V gene end was trimmed by 5 bases and the J gene end by 6 bases; junction bases not matched to a gene: 8. From germline, CDR1 is MNHEY and CDR2 SVGAGI. This CDR3 is built from 15 residues. CDR3 sequence reads: CASSPGTGRAQPQHF. The DNA for the CDR3 is TGTGCCAGCAGTCCCGGGACAGGGAGGGCTCAGCCCCAGCATTTT.

This clonotype has just a few counts. The rearrangement joins TRBV29-1 to TRBJ2-1; the D call may be TRBD1 or TRBD2 (5 bases each). Germline CDR1 is SQVTM and CDR2 is ANQGSEA. The CDR3 runs to 14 residues. V lost 5 bases to trimming and J lost 0 bases, with 11 bases between them. The CDR3 nucleotides read TGCAGCGTTCTCGGGACCGGCTCCTACAATGAGCAGTTCTTC. This encodes CSVLGTGSYNEQFF.

The rearrangement joins TRBV20-1 to TRBJ1-5, with D tentatively TRBD1 (5 bases). V lost 1 base and J lost 5, with 9 bases in between. CDR3 size: 13 residues. Germline lookup yields CDR1 DFQATT and CDR2 SNEGSKA (reference sequence). As DNA, the CDR3 is TGCAGTGCTAGAGGGGACGGGGATCAGCCCCAGCATTTT. It specifies CSARGDGDQPQHF.

This chain connects TRBV12-5 to TRBJ2-7; D uncertain. The germline gives CDR1 LGHNT, CDR2 FRNRAP. This CDR3 spans 11 amino acids. Trimming pared 7 bases from V and 3 bases from J, leaving 7 bases between. In DNA, the CDR3 is TGTGCTAGTGCCCGAATCTACGAGCAGTACTTC. Translating it yields CASARIYEQYF. The full variable domain, in which reference TRBV12-5 and TRBJ2-7 provide the parts outside the CDR3, is DARVTQTPRHKVTEMGQEVTMRCQPILGHNTVFWYRQTMMQGLELLAYFRNRAPLDDSGMPKDRFSAEMPDATLATLKIQPSEPRDSAVYFCASARIYEQYFGPGTRLTVT.